These T cell receptor beta chains were read from a single sample in a study of persistence of HIV-infected CD4 T cells. The antigens of these receptors remain unknown. Assay used: immunoSEQ multiplex PCR; TCRdb lists only in-frame clones, some missing. The table lists approximately 27,000 clones, roughly 75% of them singletons, with about 0.8% in the top ten. Sequenced material: CD4+ T cells sorted from PBMCs after approximately 20-hour stimulation, taken from a patient who received antiretroviral therapy. The receptor source for this set is an adult woman with HIV who was CMV-seropositive. CDR3s include the opening cysteine and the closing phenylalanine or tryptophan. D genes are given only for firm matches. Only some rows state a clone size, as once, few, many or a class for expanded clones.

v_call: TRBV19
j_call: TRBJ1-4
clone_size: .
d_call: .
cdr3_nt: TGTGCCAGTAGGTCGACCCAAGAAAAACTGTTTTTT
cdr3_aa: CASRSTQEKLFF

v_call: TRBV5-1
j_call: TRBJ2-1
clone_size: .
d_call: TRBD1
cdr3_nt: TGCGCCAGCAGCTTGGCCGGGACAGGGGGCGCTTACAATGAGCAGTTCTTC
cdr3_aa: CASSLAGTGGAYNEQFF

v_call: TRBV25-1
j_call: TRBJ2-5
clone_size: .
d_call: .
cdr3_nt: TGTGCCAGCAGTGAATTAAGGGACCAAGAGACCCAGTACTTC
cdr3_aa: CASSELRDQETQYF

v_call: TRBV6-5
j_call: TRBJ2-7
clone_size: .
d_call: .
cdr3_nt: TGTGCCAGCAGTTACTTGTGGACAGCTCACTCCTACGAGCAGTACTTC
cdr3_aa: CASSYLWTAHSYEQYF

v_call: TRBV6-5
j_call: TRBJ2-2
clone_size: .
d_call: TRBD1
cdr3_nt: TGTGCCAGCAGACTACAGGGGACGAACACCGGGGAGCTGTTTTTT
cdr3_aa: CASRLQGTNTGELFF

v_call: TRBV6-1
j_call: TRBJ1-5
clone_size: .
d_call: TRBD1
cdr3_nt: TGTGCCAGCAGTGACCTCAACAGGGGGGGAAGCAATCAGCCCCAGCATTTT
cdr3_aa: CASSDLNRGGSNQPQHF

v_call: TRBV4-1
j_call: TRBJ1-2
clone_size: .
d_call: TRBD1
cdr3_nt: TGCGCCAGCAGCGAAGCCCCGGGACAGAGGATCTATGGCTACACCTTC
cdr3_aa: CASSEAPGQRIYGYTF

v_call: TRBV6-5
j_call: TRBJ2-7
clone_size: .
d_call: TRBD1
cdr3_nt: TGTGCCAGCAGTTCTCCGGGACAGGGGGCTCACGAGCAGTACTTC
cdr3_aa: CASSSPGQGAHEQYF

v_call: TRBV27
j_call: TRBJ2-2
clone_size: .
d_call: .
cdr3_nt: TGTGCCACCCGGAGGACTACCGGGGAGCTGTTTTTT
cdr3_aa: CATRRTTGELFF

v_call: TRBV28
j_call: TRBJ1-2
clone_size: .
d_call: TRBD1
cdr3_nt: TGTGCCGGTTCCTCGGACAGGGCTTATGGCTACACCTTC
cdr3_aa: CAGSSDRAYGYTF

v_call: TRBV25-1
j_call: TRBJ2-2
clone_size: .
d_call: .
cdr3_nt: TGTGCCAGCAGTGGGCGGGACAGCCTAAGGAACACCGGGGAGCTGTTTTTT
cdr3_aa: CASSGRDSLRNTGELFF

v_call: TRBV24-1
j_call: TRBJ2-3
clone_size: .
d_call: .
cdr3_nt: TGTGCCACCATGGGCGGTTCTAGCACAGATACGCAGTATTTT
cdr3_aa: CATMGGSSTDTQYF

v_call: TRBV9
j_call: TRBJ1-3
clone_size: .
d_call: TRBD1
cdr3_nt: TGTGCCAGCAGCGAGACAGGGGATCTTGGAAACACCATATATTTT
cdr3_aa: CASSETGDLGNTIYF

v_call: TRBV18
j_call: TRBJ1-3
clone_size: .
d_call: .
cdr3_nt: TGTGCCAGCTCACCACGCAGGACCTCTGGAAACACCATATATTTT
cdr3_aa: CASSPRRTSGNTIYF

v_call: TRBV30
j_call: TRBJ1-4
clone_size: once
d_call: TRBD1
cdr3_nt: TGTGCCTGGAGTCCCGTAGGACAGGGAGGGGAAAAACTGTTTTTT
cdr3_aa: CAWSPVGQGGEKLFF

v_call: TRBV10-3
j_call: TRBJ1-2
clone_size: once
d_call: .
cdr3_nt: TGTGCCATCAGTGAGTCGGAGGGGCTGAGCTATGGCTACACCTTC
cdr3_aa: CAISESEGLSYGYTF

v_call: TRBV6-2/TRBV6-3
j_call: TRBJ2-1
clone_size: .
d_call: TRBD2
cdr3_nt: TGTGCCAGCAGCAAGACTAGCCCACATGAGCAGTTCTTC
cdr3_aa: CASSKTSPHEQFF

v_call: TRBV6-5
j_call: TRBJ1-2
clone_size: .
d_call: .
cdr3_nt: TGTGCCAGCTCCCTTGGAGGGAGTGGTAACTATGGCTACACCTTC
cdr3_aa: CASSLGGSGNYGYTF